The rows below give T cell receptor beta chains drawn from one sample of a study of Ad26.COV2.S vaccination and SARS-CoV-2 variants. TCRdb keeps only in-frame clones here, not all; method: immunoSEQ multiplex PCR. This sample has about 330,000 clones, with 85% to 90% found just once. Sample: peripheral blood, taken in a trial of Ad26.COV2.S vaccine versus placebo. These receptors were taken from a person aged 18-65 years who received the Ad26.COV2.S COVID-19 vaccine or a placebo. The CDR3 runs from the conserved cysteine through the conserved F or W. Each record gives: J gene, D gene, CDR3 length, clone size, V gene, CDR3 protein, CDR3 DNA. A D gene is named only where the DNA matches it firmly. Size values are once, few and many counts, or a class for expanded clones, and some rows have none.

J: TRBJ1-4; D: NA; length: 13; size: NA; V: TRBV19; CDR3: CASSRVIEEKLFF; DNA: TGTGCCAGTAGTAGGGTGATTGAGGAAAAACTGTTTTTT
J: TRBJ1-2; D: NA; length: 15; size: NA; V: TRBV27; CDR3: CASSSHGAFSYGYTF; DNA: TGTGCCAGCAGTTCACACGGGGCATTCAGCTATGGCTACACCTTC
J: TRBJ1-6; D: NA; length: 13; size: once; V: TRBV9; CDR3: CASSVDRESPLHF; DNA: TGTGCCAGCAGCGTAGACAGGGAGTCACCCCTCCACTTT
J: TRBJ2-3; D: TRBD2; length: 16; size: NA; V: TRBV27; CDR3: CASSLTGGLAGGMQYF; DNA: TGTGCCAGCAGCCTAACAGGGGGACTAGCGGGAGGGATGCAGTATTTT
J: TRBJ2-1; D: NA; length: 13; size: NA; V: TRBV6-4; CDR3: CASSEQVNNEQFF; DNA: TGTGCCAGCAGTGAACAGGTGAACAATGAGCAGTTCTTC
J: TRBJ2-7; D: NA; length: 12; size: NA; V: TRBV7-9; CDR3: CASSPGPYEQYF; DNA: TGTGCCAGCAGCCCGGGCCCCTACGAGCAGTACTTC
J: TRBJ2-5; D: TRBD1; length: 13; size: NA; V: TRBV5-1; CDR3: CASRLGGAETQYF; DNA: TGCGCCAGCAGGCTAGGGGGCGCAGAGACCCAGTACTTC
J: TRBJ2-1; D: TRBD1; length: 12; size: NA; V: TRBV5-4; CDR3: CASHSPGGDGFF; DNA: TGTGCCAGCCATTCTCCAGGGGGCGACGGGTTCTTC
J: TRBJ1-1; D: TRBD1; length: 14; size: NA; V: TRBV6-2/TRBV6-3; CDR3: CASSDGQATYEAFF; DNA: TGTGCCAGCAGTGACGGACAGGCGACCTATGAAGCTTTCTTT
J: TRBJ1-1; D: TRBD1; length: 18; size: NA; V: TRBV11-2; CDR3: CASSRRGTGTRMNTEAFF; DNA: TGTGCCAGCAGCCGCCGAGGGACAGGGACCAGAATGAACACTGAAGCTTTCTTT
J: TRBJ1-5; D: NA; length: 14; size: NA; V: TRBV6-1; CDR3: CASSETRVAQPQHF; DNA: TGTGCCAGCAGTGAAACGAGGGTGGCGCAGCCCCAGCATTTT
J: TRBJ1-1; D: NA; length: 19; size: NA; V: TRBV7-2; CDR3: CASSLNPATGRHLNTEAFF; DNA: TGTGCCAGCAGCTTAAACCCTGCCACCGGAAGACACCTGAACACTGAAGCTTTCTTT
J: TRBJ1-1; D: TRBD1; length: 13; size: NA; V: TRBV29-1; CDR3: CSVDGGGMPEAFF; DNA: TGCAGCGTTGACGGAGGGGGCATGCCTGAAGCTTTCTTT
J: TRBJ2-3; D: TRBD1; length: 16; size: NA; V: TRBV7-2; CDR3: CASSPRPRGLTDTQYF; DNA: TGTGCCAGCAGCCCTAGACCCAGGGGGCTAACAGATACGCAGTATTTT
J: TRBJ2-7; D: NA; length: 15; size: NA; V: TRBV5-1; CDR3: CASSSQGSQGSEQYF; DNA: TGCGCCAGCAGCTCCCAAGGGTCTCAGGGAAGCGAGCAGTACTTC
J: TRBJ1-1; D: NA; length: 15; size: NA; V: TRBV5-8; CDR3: CASSFLITASTEAFF; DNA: TGTGCCAGCAGCTTTTTAATTACGGCTAGCACTGAAGCTTTCTTT
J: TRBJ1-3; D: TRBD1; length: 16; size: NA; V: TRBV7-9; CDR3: CASSYRTGTTGNTIYF; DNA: TGTGCCAGCAGTTACAGGACAGGGACGACTGGAAACACCATATATTTT
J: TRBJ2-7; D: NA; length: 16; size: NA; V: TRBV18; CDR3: CASSPNSVRSSYEQYF; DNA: TGTGCCAGCTCACCAAATTCCGTCAGGAGCTCCTACGAGCAGTACTTC
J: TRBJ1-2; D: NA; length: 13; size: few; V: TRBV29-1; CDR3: CSVPLGGRGGYTF; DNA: TGCAGCGTTCCATTAGGAGGGAGGGGTGGCTACACCTTC
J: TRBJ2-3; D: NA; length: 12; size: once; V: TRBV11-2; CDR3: CASSPRADTQYF; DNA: TGTGCCAGCAGCCCCCGAGCCGATACGCAGTATTTT
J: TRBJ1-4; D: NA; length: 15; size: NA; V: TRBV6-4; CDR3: CASSDSGGANEKLFF; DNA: TGTGCCAGCAGTGACTCGGGGGGGGCGAATGAAAAACTGTTTTTT
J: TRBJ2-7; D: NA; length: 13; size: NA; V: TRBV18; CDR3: CASSPSQIYEQYF; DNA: TGTGCCAGCTCACCAAGCCAAATCTACGAGCAGTACTTC
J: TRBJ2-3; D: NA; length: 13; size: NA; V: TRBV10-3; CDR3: CAIRGSWGDTQYF; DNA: TGTGCCATCAGGGGGTCCTGGGGAGATACGCAGTATTTT
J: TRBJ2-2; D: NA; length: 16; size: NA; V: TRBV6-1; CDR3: CASSEAHGVRTGELFF; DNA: TGTGCCAGCAGTGAAGCGCACGGGGTTCGCACCGGGGAGCTGTTTTTT
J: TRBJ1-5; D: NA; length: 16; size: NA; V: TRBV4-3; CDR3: CASSQDWRTPNQPQHF; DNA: TGCGCCAGCAGCCAAGATTGGAGAACACCTAATCAGCCCCAGCATTTT
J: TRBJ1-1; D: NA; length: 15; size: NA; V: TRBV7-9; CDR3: CASSYVFGLNTEAFF; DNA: TGTGCCAGCAGCTATGTTTTTGGTTTGAACACTGAAGCTTTCTTT
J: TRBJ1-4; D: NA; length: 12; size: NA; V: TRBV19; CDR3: CASSWANEKLFF; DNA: TGTGCCAGTAGTTGGGCTAATGAAAAACTGTTTTTT
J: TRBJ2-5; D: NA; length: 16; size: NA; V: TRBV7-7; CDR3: CASSLDAGLRKETQYF; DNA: TGTGCCAGCAGCTTAGATGCGGGACTGCGAAAAGAGACCCAGTACTTC
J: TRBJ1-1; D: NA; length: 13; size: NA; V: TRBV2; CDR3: CASSEGAGTEAFF; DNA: TGTGCCAGCAGTGAAGGGGCTGGCACTGAAGCTTTCTTT
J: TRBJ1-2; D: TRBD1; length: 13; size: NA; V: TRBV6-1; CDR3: CASSEDRRYGYTF; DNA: TGTGCCAGCAGTGAGGACAGGAGATATGGCTACACCTTC
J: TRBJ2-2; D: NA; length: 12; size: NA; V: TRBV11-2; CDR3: CASSLGGAELFF; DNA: TGTGCCAGCAGCTTGGGGGGAGCGGAGCTGTTTTTT
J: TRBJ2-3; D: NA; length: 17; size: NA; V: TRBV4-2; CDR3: CASSQVSGGGSGDTQYF; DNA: TGTGCCAGCAGCCAAGTCTCTGGGGGCGGGAGCGGAGATACGCAGTATTTT